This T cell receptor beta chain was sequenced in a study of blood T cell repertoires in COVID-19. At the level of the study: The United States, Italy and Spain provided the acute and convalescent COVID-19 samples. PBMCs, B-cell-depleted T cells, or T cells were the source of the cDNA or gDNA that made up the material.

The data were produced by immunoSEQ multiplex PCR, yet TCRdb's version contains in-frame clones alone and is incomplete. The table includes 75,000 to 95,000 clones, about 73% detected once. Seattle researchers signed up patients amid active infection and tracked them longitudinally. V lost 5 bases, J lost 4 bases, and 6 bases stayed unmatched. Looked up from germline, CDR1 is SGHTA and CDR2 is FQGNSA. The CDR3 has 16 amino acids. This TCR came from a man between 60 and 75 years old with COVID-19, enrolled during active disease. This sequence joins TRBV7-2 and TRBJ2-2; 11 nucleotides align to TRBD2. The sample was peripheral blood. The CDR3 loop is CASSPRLAGLTGELFF. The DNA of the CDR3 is TGTGCCAGCAGCCCCAGACTAGCGGGGCTCACCGGGGAGCTGTTTTTT.